This TCR beta chain was sequenced in a study of blood T cell repertoires in COVID-19. Study-wide background: COVID-19 samples collected from the United States, Italy and Spain covered acute and convalescent phases. T cells, B-cell-depleted T cells, or PBMCs provided the cDNA or gDNA that served as material.

V gave up 0 bases and J gave up 4 bases; unmatched junction bases: 6. The CDR3 runs to 16 residues. Germline-derived CDR1 and CDR2 are MNHNY and SVGAGI (reference sequence). Original processing notes: Reference gene primer amplification gave nucleated cell count estimates. The data were produced by immunoSEQ multiplex PCR, yet TCRdb's version contains in-frame clones alone and is incomplete. From that table come the V and J calls and clone size; the DNA was used to work out D and trimming. In the table there are approximately 150,000 clones, about 85% of which are singletons. This sequence was found in a woman aged 60-70 years with active or convalescent COVID-19. The sample taken for sequencing was peripheral blood. The rearrangement joins TRBV6-6 to TRBJ1-5; 7 bases are a match to TRBD1. In nucleotides, the CDR3 is TGTGCCAGCAGTTACTCGAACAGGGGTGGGAATCAGCCCCAGCATTTT. Protein product: CASSYSNRGGNQPQHF.